The rows below give T cell receptor beta chains drawn from one sample of a study of blood T cell repertoires in COVID-19. Using immunoSEQ multiplex PCR, the repertoire was profiled, and TCRdb retains in-frame clones only, with some absent. The sample has some 120,000 clones; roughly 80% are singletons. Material for sequencing was peripheral blood. The source of these receptors is an elderly man with COVID-19, enrolled during active disease. CDR3s include the opening cysteine and the closing phenylalanine or tryptophan. Fields, in order: clone size, D gene, V gene, J gene, CDR3 length, CDR3 protein, CDR3 DNA. A D gene is named only where the DNA matches it firmly. Expanded clones get a size class; other rows say once, few or many, or leave the size out.

>NA|NA|TRBV11-2|TRBJ2-1|16
CASSSTEGSSYNEQFF
TGTGCCAGCAGCTCTACGGAGGGGAGCTCCTACAATGAGCAGTTCTTC
>NA|NA|TRBV18|TRBJ1-2|15
CASSPTPPGVYGYTF
TGTGCCAGCTCTCCCACTCCCCCGGGAGTCTATGGCTACACCTTC
>NA|NA|TRBV7-9|TRBJ2-7|12
CASSLGQYEQYF
TGTGCCAGCAGCCTAGGACAGTACGAGCAGTACTTC
>NA|NA|TRBV15|TRBJ1-4|14
CATSRDLVNEKLFF
TGTGCCACCAGCAGAGATCTCGTAAATGAAAAACTGTTTTTT
>NA|TRBD1|TRBV5-6|TRBJ2-7|13
CASSLDRAYEQYF
TGTGCCAGCAGCCTAGACAGGGCCTACGAGCAGTACTTC
>NA|NA|TRBV21-1|TRBJ2-4|17
CASSLQAGGRVGNIQYF
TGTGCCAGCAGCCTCCAAGCGGGAGGGCGTGTGGGAAACATTCAGTACTTC
>NA|NA|TRBV15|TRBJ2-1|14
CATSRGQELNEQFF
TGTGCCACCAGCAGAGGACAGGAACTCAATGAGCAGTTCTTC
>NA|NA|TRBV13|TRBJ2-3|14
CASSLGTSPDTQYF
TGTGCCAGCAGCTTAGGAACTAGTCCAGATACGCAGTATTTT
>NA|NA|TRBV5-1|TRBJ2-7|14
CASRSGDGAYEQYF
TGCGCCTCTCGTTCCGGCGACGGAGCCTACGAGCAGTACTTC
>NA|TRBD2|TRBV27|TRBJ2-3|15
CASIGAAGLTDTQYF
TGTGCCAGCATTGGGGCAGCGGGACTGACAGATACGCAGTATTTT
>few|TRBD1|TRBV6-5|TRBJ2-6|16
CASSYQGVAGANVLTF
TGTGCCAGCAGTTACCAGGGGGTGGCTGGGGCCAACGTCCTGACTTTC
>NA|NA|TRBV5-1|TRBJ2-1|11
CASSFYGEQFF
TGCGCCAGCAGCTTCTATGGTGAGCAGTTCTTC
>NA|NA|TRBV5-4|TRBJ2-2|14
CASSFTGDTGELFF
TGTGCCAGCAGCTTTACGGGGGACACCGGGGAGCTGTTTTTT
>NA|NA|TRBV11-2|TRBJ2-5|16
CASSLGGSGAPETQYF
TGTGCCAGCAGCTTAGGCGGTAGCGGAGCCCCGGAGACCCAGTACTTC
>NA|NA|TRBV6-5|TRBJ1-6|12
CASNRRNSPLHF
TGTGCCAGCAACAGGAGAAACTCACCCCTCCACTTT
>medium-sized|NA|TRBV5-6|TRBJ2-7|13
CASSLTGWHVQYF
TGTGCCAGCAGCTTGACAGGGTGGCATGTGCAGTACTTC
>once|NA|TRBV11-2|TRBJ1-6|13
CASRGVVNSPLHF
TGTGCCAGCAGAGGGGTGGTTAATTCACCCCTCCACTTT
>NA|NA|TRBV15|TRBJ1-2|13
CATSRNGGQGYTF
TGTGCCACCAGCAGGAACGGGGGGCAAGGCTACACCTTC
>NA|NA|TRBV28|TRBJ1-4|14
CASSLEQLNEKLFF
TGTGCCAGCAGTTTAGAACAGCTAAATGAAAAACTGTTTTTT
>NA|NA|TRBV28|TRBJ2-3|17
CASSLRGALEIQITQYF
TGTGCCAGCAGTCTCCGCGGGGCCCTGGAAATCCAAATCACGCAGTATTTT
>few|TRBD1|TRBV4-1|TRBJ2-6|20
CASSQLQGQGLRSGANVLTF
TGCGCCAGCAGCCAACTTCAAGGACAGGGTCTTCGCTCTGGGGCCAACGTCCTGACTTTC
>NA|NA|TRBV9|TRBJ2-7|15
CASSVAPWGGGEQYF
TGTGCCAGCAGCGTAGCACCTTGGGGAGGGGGCGAGCAGTACTTC
>NA|TRBD1|TRBV5-1|TRBJ1-4|15
CASSLDGTGVEKLFF
TGCGCCAGCAGCTTGGACGGGACAGGGGTAGAAAAACTGTTTTTT
>NA|TRBD1|TRBV6-5|TRBJ2-7|14
CASRPGQGIYEQYF
TGTGCCAGCAGACCCGGACAGGGGATTTACGAGCAGTACTTC
>NA|TRBD1|TRBV5-1|TRBJ1-1|16
CASSLSGTETYTEAFF
TGCGCCAGCAGCTTATCCGGGACAGAGACCTACACTGAAGCTTTCTTT
>NA|NA|TRBV3-1/TRBV3-2|TRBJ1-2|14
CASNSRGGNYGYTF
TGTGCCAGCAACTCAAGGGGGGGGAACTATGGCTACACCTTC
>NA|TRBD2|TRBV27|TRBJ2-1|18
CASSLGLAGVGAYNEQFF
TGTGCCAGCAGTTTAGGACTAGCGGGAGTAGGAGCCTACAATGAGCAGTTCTTC
>NA|NA|TRBV4-2|TRBJ2-5|15
CASSLNSERGETQYF
TGTGCCAGCAGCCTGAACTCGGAGCGCGGGGAGACCCAGTACTTC
>NA|NA|TRBV21-1|TRBJ1-2|17
CASSEDRDRGRGYGYTF
TGTGCCAGCAGCGAAGACAGGGATCGTGGACGGGGCTATGGCTACACCTTC
>NA|TRBD2|TRBV7-3|TRBJ2-3|16
CASSLGAGGSTDTQYF
TGTGCCAGCAGCTTAGGAGCGGGAGGGTCCACAGATACGCAGTATTTT
>NA|TRBD1|TRBV2|TRBJ2-1|16
CASRMRTGEIYNEQFF
TGTGCCAGCAGGATGAGGACAGGGGAAATATACAATGAGCAGTTCTTC
>NA|NA|TRBV30|TRBJ1-5|13
CAWSVLHDQPQHF
TGTGCCTGGAGTGTACTCCACGATCAGCCCCAGCATTTT
>NA|TRBD1|TRBV5-1|TRBJ2-5|14
CASSPGTEGETQYF
TGCGCCAGCAGCCCAGGGACAGAGGGAGAGACCCAGTACTTC
>NA|NA|TRBV7-2|TRBJ2-2|14
CASSFGPYTGELFF
TGTGCCAGCAGCTTTGGGCCGTACACCGGGGAGCTGTTTTTT
>NA|NA|TRBV19|TRBJ1-6|15
CASSIDVQGNSPLHF
TGTGCCAGTAGTATAGATGTTCAGGGAAATTCACCCCTCCACTTT
>NA|NA|TRBV5-1|TRBJ2-5|13
CASNRGSQETQYF
TGCGCCAGCAACCGGGGAAGCCAAGAGACCCAGTACTTC
>many|NA|TRBV9|TRBJ1-5|15
CASSVGFRGGQPQHF
TGTGCCAGCAGCGTCGGGTTCAGGGGCGGACAGCCCCAGCATTTT
>many|TRBD1|TRBV28|TRBJ2-5|13
CASSRTGGETQYF
TGTGCCAGCAGCCGGACAGGGGGAGAGACCCAGTACTTC
>NA|TRBD2|TRBV5-1|TRBJ2-1|18
CATRGTGLAGGNYNEQFF
TGCGCCACCCGAGGCACGGGACTAGCGGGAGGTAACTACAATGAGCAGTTCTTC
>few|TRBD1|TRBV7-3|TRBJ1-1|14
CASSLRQGLTEAFF
TGTGCCAGCAGCTTAAGACAGGGACTCACTGAAGCTTTCTTT
>NA|NA|TRBV27|TRBJ2-1|16
CASSPQRASSYNEQFF
TGTGCCAGCAGTCCCCAGCGGGCTAGCTCCTACAATGAGCAGTTCTTC
>few|TRBD1|TRBV25-1|TRBJ2-7|14
CASRGGQGSYEQYF
TGTGCCAGCAGGGGGGGACAGGGGTCCTACGAGCAGTACTTC
>NA|NA|TRBV10-3|TRBJ1-5|15
CAISESSMVHQPQHF
TGTGCCATCAGTGAGTCGAGTATGGTTCATCAGCCCCAGCATTTT
>NA|NA|TRBV28|TRBJ1-1|13
CASSGQPETEAFF
TGTGCCAGCAGTGGACAGCCGGAAACTGAAGCTTTCTTT
>NA|TRBD1|TRBV3-1/TRBV3-2|TRBJ1-6|15
CASSQGSQAGTGFIF
TGTGCCAGCAGCCAAGGAAGTCAGGCGGGGACAGGGTTTATCTTT
>once|NA|TRBV7-9|TRBJ1-1|15
CASSFVSSPNTEAFF
TGTGCCAGCAGCTTTGTGAGCTCCCCAAACACTGAAGCTTTCTTT
>NA|NA|TRBV19|TRBJ1-1|13
CASSIGVDTEAFF
TGTGCCAGTAGTATCGGGGTCGACACTGAAGCTTTCTTT
>NA|TRBD2|TRBV6-6|TRBJ2-3|15
CASSRGREVTDTQYF
TGTGCCAGCAGTCGGGGGCGGGAGGTCACAGATACGCAGTATTTT
>NA|TRBD2|TRBV6-5|TRBJ2-1|14
CASTETSVDNEQFF
TGTGCCAGCACGGAGACTAGCGTAGACAATGAGCAGTTCTTC